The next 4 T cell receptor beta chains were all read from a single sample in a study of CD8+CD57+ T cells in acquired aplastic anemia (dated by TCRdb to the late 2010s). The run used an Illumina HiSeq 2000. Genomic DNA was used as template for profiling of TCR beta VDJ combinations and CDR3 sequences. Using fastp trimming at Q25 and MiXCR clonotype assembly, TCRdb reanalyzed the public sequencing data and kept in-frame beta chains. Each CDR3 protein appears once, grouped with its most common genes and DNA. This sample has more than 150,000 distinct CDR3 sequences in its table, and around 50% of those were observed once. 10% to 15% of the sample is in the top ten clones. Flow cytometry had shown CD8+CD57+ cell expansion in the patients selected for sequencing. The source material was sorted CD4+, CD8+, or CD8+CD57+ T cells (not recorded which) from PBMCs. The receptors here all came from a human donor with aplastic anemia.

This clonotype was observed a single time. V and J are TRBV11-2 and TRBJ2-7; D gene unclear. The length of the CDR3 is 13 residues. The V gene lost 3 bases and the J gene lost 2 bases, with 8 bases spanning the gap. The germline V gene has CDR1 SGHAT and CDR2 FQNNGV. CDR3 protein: CASSLFRTYEQYF. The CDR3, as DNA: TGTGCCAGCAGCTTGTTTAGGACCTACGAGCAGTACTTC.

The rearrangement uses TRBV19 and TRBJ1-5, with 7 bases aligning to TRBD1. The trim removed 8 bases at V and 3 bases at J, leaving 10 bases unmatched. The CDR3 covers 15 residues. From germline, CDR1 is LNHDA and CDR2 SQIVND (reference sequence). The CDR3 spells CASDAGTDHNQPQHF. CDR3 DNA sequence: TGTGCCAGTGATGCGGGGACAGACCACAATCAGCCCCAGCATTTT.

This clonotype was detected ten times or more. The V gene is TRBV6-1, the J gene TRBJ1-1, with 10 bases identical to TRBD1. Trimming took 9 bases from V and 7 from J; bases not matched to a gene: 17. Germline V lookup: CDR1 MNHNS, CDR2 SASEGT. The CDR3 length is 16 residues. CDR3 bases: TGTGCCAGGCACACGGGGACAGGGGCCTTAACTGGTGAAGCTTTCTTT. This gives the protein CARHTGTGALTGEAFF.

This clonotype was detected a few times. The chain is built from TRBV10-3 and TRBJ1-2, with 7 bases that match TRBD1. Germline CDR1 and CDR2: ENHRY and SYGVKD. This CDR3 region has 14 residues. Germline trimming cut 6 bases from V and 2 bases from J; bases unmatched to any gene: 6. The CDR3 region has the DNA TGTGCCATCAGCGAGGGGGCGCGGAACTATGGCTACACCTTC. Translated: CAISEGARNYGYTF.